Below, 8 T cell receptor beta chains from the same sample are listed, as sequenced in a study of blood T cells in healthy people across ages. A sample-barcoded 5' primer and a J-beta primer mix were used in a second PCR of roughly 7 to 11 cycles. MiXCR, run by TCRdb on the 5' RACE reads, gives a single entry per CDR3 protein. The sample yields around 650,000 distinct CDR3 sequences, about a third seen once. The sample was blood. These receptor sequences come from a woman of 80 years or more in good health.

This clonotype was seen at least ten times. V gene TRBV6-1 combines with J gene TRBJ2-1; 9 nucleotides line up with TRBD1. This CDR3 spans 15 amino acids. Germline V gives CDR1 MNHNS, CDR2 SASEGT. V was clipped by 6 bases and J by 5 bases; unmatched bases: 8. DNA of the CDR3: TGTGCCAGCAGGAGGACAGGGGAGGCACACAATGAGCAGTTCTTC. Its translation is CASRRTGEAHNEQFF.

This clonotype was detected many times. V gene TRBV12-3 or TRBV12-4 combines with J gene TRBJ1-2, with 7 bases fitting TRBD1. Trimming took 6 bases from V and 2 from J; bases not matched to a gene: 9. The CDR3 contains 15 residues. For the CDR3, the DNA is TGTGCCAGCAGCCCGGGGACAGCTGCCAACTATGGCTACACCTTC. This translates into CASSPGTAANYGYTF.

This clonotype has a count of ten or more. The chain is built from TRBV7-2 and TRBJ2-7; 10 nucleotides match TRBD1. Germline V gene data show CDR1 as SGHTA and CDR2 as FQGNSA. CDR3 length equals 14 residues. The V and J ends lost 1 base and 5 bases, in that order; junction bases with no gene match: 2. CDR3 DNA sequence: TGTGCCAGCAGCTTAGGGACAGGGGGACACGAGCAGTACTTC. This encodes CASSLGTGGHEQYF.

The chain links TRBV7-6 to TRBJ2-1; 10 nucleotides line up with TRBD2. CDR1 and CDR2 from the germline V gene are SGHVS and FNYEAQ. Unmatched junction bases numbered 33, after V lost 4 bases and J lost 9 bases. The CDR3 length is 23 residues. CDR3 sequence (DNA): TGTGCCAGCAGCTATAAAGCCCCTGGACAGATAGAATCCACTAGCGGGAAGTTCAGTGAGCAGTTCTTC. It translates to CASSYKAPGQIESTSGKFSEQFF.

This chain links TRBV6-5 with TRBJ2-1; 9 bases fit TRBD1. V gave up 11 bases and J gave up 9 bases; unmatched junction bases: 20. The CDR3 length is 16 residues. The germline CDR1 and CDR2 sequences are MNHEY and SVGAGI. This chain's CDR3 is CAAAPLPGTGKGEQFF. The CDR3 region has the DNA TGTGCCGCAGCCCCTTTACCCGGGACAGGGAAGGGTGAGCAGTTCTTC.

Ten or more counts support this clonotype. The chain links TRBV20-1 to TRBJ2-1, with D possibly being TRBD1 or TRBD2 (5 bases each). There are 13 residues in the CDR3. V was clipped by 3 bases and J by 12 bases, with 18 bases between them. CDR1 is DFQATT and CDR2 is SNEGSKA in the germline V gene (reference sequence). CDR3 sequence (DNA): TGCAGTGCTAGCCCGGGGCATAGGGTAAGGCAGTTCTTC. Translation gives CSASPGHRVRQFF.

In regard to this clonotype: A read error is possible here, since a much larger clone lies one base away. The chain is built from TRBV4-3 and TRBJ2-1, with D perhaps being TRBD1 or TRBD2 (5 bases each). The CDR3 loop spans 13 amino acids. The V gene lost 4 bases and the J gene lost 10 bases, with 14 bases spanning the gap. Germline V gene lookup returns CDR1 LGHNA and CDR2 YSLEER. CDR3 region: CASSPGFRDEQFF. The CDR3 nucleotides read TGCGCCAGCAGCCCGGGATTTAGGGACGAGCAGTTCTTC.

This sequence joins TRBV5-1 and TRBJ1-5; tentatively, D is TRBD1 (5 bases). There are 15 residues in the CDR3. Trimming removed 3 bases at V and 2 bases at J, with 12 bases between. Looked up from germline, CDR1 is SGHRS and CDR2 is YFSETQ. As DNA, the CDR3 is TGCGCCAGCAGCTCGGGGTTAGGGGGCAATCAGCCCCAGCATTTT. Translating it yields CASSSGLGGNQPQHF.